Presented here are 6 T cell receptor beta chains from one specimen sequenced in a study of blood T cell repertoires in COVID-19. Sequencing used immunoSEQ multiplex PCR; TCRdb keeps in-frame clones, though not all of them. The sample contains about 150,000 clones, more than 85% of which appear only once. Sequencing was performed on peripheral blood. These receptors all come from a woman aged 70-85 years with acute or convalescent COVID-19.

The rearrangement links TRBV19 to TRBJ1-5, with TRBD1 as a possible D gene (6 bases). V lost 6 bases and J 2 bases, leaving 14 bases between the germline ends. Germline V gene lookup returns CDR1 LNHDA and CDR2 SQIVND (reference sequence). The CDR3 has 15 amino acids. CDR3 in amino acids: CASSKLQGGNQPQHF. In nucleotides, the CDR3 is TGTGCCAGTAGCAAATTACAGGGTGGCAATCAGCCCCAGCATTTT.

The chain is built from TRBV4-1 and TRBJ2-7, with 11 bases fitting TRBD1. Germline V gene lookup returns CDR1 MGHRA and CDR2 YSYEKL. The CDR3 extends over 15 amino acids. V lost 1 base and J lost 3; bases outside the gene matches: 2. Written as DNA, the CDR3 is TGCGCCAGCAGCCAAGGCGGGACAGGGGGCTACGAGCAGTACTTC. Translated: CASSQGGTGGYEQYF.

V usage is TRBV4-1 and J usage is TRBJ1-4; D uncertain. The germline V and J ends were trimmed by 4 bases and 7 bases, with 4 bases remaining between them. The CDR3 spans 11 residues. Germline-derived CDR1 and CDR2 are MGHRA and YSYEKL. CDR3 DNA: TGCGCCAGCAGCCTGAGTGAAAAACTGTTTTTT. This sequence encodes CASSLSEKLFF.

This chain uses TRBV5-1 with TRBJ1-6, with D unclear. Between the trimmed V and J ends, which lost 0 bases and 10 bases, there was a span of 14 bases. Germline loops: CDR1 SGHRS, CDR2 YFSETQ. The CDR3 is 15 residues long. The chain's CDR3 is CASSLDSGGRSPLHF. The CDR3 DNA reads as TGCGCCAGCAGCTTGGATTCCGGCGGCCGATCACCCCTCCACTTT.

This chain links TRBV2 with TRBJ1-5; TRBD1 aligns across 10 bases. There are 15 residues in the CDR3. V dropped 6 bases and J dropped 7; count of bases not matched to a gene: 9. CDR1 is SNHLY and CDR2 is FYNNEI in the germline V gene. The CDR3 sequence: CASREGQGRNQPQHF. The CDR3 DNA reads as TGTGCCAGCAGAGAGGGACAGGGGAGGAACCAGCCCCAGCATTTT.

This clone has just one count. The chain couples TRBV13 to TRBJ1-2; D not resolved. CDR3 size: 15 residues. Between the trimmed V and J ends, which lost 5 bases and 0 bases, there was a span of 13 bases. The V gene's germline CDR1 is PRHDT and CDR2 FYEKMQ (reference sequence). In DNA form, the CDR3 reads TGTGCCAGCAGCAGCCCCGGGGTACCTAACTATGGCTACACCTTC. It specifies CASSSPGVPNYGYTF.